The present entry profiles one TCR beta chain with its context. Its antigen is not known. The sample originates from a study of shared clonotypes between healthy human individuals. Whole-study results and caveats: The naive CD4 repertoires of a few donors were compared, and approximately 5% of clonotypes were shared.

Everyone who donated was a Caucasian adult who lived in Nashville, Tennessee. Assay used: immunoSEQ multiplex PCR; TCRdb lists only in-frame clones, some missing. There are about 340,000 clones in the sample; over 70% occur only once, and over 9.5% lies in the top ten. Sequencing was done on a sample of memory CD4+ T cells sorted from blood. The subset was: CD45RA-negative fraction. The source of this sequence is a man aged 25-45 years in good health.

As DNA, the CDR3 is TGCGCCAGCAGCTTGGAGTCTAGCGGGAGGGCCAATGAGCAGTTCTTC. Its translation: CASSLESSGRANEQFF. V gene TRBV5-1 combines with J gene TRBJ2-1; 12 bases are a match to TRBD2. CDR3 length: 16 amino acids. Looked up from germline, CDR1 is SGHRS and CDR2 is YFSETQ. The ends lost 0 bases at V and 6 bases at J; junction bases unmatched: 4.